The text below deals with one T cell receptor beta chain. The data were produced by immunoSEQ multiplex PCR, yet TCRdb's version contains in-frame clones alone and is incomplete. Of about 320,000 clones in the sample, more than 70% were seen once. The data belong to a study of blood T cell repertoires in COVID-19. Trimming took 3 bases from V and 3 from J, leaving 8 bases between them. Germline CDR1 ENHRY, CDR2 SYGVKD. The CDR3 loop spans 13 amino acids. This receptor was identified in a woman aged 45-65 years with acute or convalescent COVID-19. The chain is built from TRBV10-3 and TRBJ1-2; D is unclear. Input material: peripheral blood. In nucleotides, the CDR3 is TGTGCCATCAGTGACGGACTCGACTATGGCTACACCTTC. Encoded protein: CAISDGLDYGYTF.